The present T cell receptor (beta chain) was sequenced within a study of cytomegalovirus exposure and HLA in healthy donors. The table lists this clone with a few counts. With 1 base clipped from V and 1 base from J, the junction kept 5 bases outside the gene matches. The CDR3 covers 16 residues. The germline CDR1 and CDR2 sequences are SGHAT and FQNNGV. The PCR was carried out with 60 Vbeta primers and 13 Jbeta primers. Repertoires were generated with immunoSEQ multiplex PCR, while TCRdb's copy carries only in-frame clones and drops some. Of fewer than 200,000 clones listed, 70% to 90% are singletons.

This TCR was recovered from a woman aged 25-40 years in good health and CMV-seronegative. The sample consisted of PBMCs. V and J are TRBV11-2 and TRBJ2-3; 7 nucleotides align to TRBD2. CDR3 amino acids: CASSLAFGGGTDTQYF. For the CDR3, the DNA is TGTGCCAGCAGCTTAGCTTTTGGGGGGGGCACAGATACGCAGTATTTT.